This entry lists 32 T cell receptor beta chains sequenced from one sample in a study of blood T cell repertoires in COVID-19 (dated by TCRdb to the early 2020s). Preparation of the library involved the immunoSEQ multiplex PCR assay. Drawn from immuneACCESS, this table holds only the in-frame rearrangements with V and J called that TCRdb kept. Clones are partly lost; checked studies trace under half to an unresolved V gene and leave the rest unexplained. The sample table contains just under 85,000 clones; only one count was recorded for around 84% of them. The ten largest clones take up 7.5% to 9.5% of the sample. Sequencing was performed on peripheral blood. Receptors were obtained from an elderly man with active or convalescent COVID-19.

The chain recombines TRBV5-1 with TRBJ1-4, with TRBD1 matching 9 bases. This CDR3 comprises 17 residues. V was pared by 0 bases and J by 7 bases, with 10 bases of the junction left unmatched. Germline lookup yields CDR1 SGHRS and CDR2 YFSETQ. Here the CDR3 reads CASSLAPLTGGSEKLFF. In DNA form, the CDR3 reads TGCGCCAGCAGCTTGGCCCCCTTGACAGGGGGGAGTGAAAAACTGTTTTTT.

The chain is built from TRBV25-1 and TRBJ1-2; no clear D gene. V lost 3 bases and J lost 7, with 18 bases in between. CDR3 length: 15 amino acids. The V gene's germline CDR1 is MGHDK and CDR2 SYGVNS. The CDR3 here is CASSDNIQVTFGYTF. The CDR3 bases are TGTGCCAGCAGTGACAACATTCAGGTTACTTTTGGCTACACCTTC.

The V call is TRBV29-1, the J call TRBJ2-1; possible D gene TRBD1, 6 bases. Per germline, CDR1 SQVTM and CDR2 ANQGSEA. V was clipped by 3 bases and J by 9 bases, with 12 bases between them. The CDR3 has 12 residues. DNA for the CDR3: TGCAGCGTTGATCTGGGGGCGGTTGAGCAGTTCTTC. It encodes CSVDLGAVEQFF.

This chain joins TRBV29-1 and TRBJ1-2; TRBD1 matches at 7 bases. The CDR3 spans 14 residues. Germline-derived CDR1 and CDR2 are SQVTM and ANQGSEA. Trimming cost V 7 bases and J 8 bases; bases outside gene matches: 16. CDR3 bases: TGCAGCGCCGCCTGGGACAGCCTCGTGAGGGGCTACACCTTC. It specifies CSAAWDSLVRGYTF.

The V call is TRBV6-5, the J call TRBJ1-6; TRBD1 aligns across 11 bases. This CDR3 region has 15 residues. Germline V gives CDR1 MNHEY, CDR2 SVGAGI. Unmatched junction bases numbered 4, after V lost 5 bases and J lost 7 bases. The CDR3 loop reads CASSRTGGENSPLHF. CDR3 DNA sequence: TGTGCCAGCAGTAGGACAGGGGGCGAGAATTCACCCCTCCACTTT.

The chain has TRBV7-9 and TRBJ2-6; 8 nucleotides agree with TRBD1. The CDR3 is 16 amino acids. V was pared by 5 bases and J by 0 bases, with 3 bases of the junction left unmatched. Germline CDR1 and CDR2: SEHNR and FQNEAQ (reference sequence). CDR3 residues: CASSGQGSSGANVLTF. For the CDR3, the DNA is TGTGCCAGCAGCGGACAGGGCAGCTCTGGGGCCAACGTCCTGACTTTC.

This chain connects TRBV28 to TRBJ1-6; D call uncertain. Germline loops: CDR1 MDHEN, CDR2 SYDVKM. Trimming pared 2 bases from V and 7 bases from J, leaving 12 bases between. The length of the CDR3 is 15 residues. The CDR3 sequence: CASSLNPGYNSPLHF. The CDR3 bases are TGTGCCAGCAGTTTAAACCCGGGGTACAATTCACCCCTCCACTTT.

The chain links TRBV12-3 or TRBV12-4 to TRBJ1-4; no definite D call. The CDR3 sequence is 13 residues long. V gave up 1 base and J gave up 7 bases, with 7 bases separating them. The CDR3, as DNA: TGTGCCAGCAGTTTAGGAGGGTCTGAAAAACTGTTTTTT. Translated: CASSLGGSEKLFF.

The chain recombines TRBV15 with TRBJ2-1; 8 bases map to TRBD2. This CDR3 is built from 16 residues. The V gene's germline CDR1 is LNHNV and CDR2 YYDKDF (reference sequence). Trimming took 0 bases from V and 7 from J; bases not matched to a gene: 8. CDR3 nucleotide sequence: TGTGCCACCAGCAGAGATTCGGGGGGGCTGGTGAATGAGCAGTTCTTC. Encoded protein: CATSRDSGGLVNEQFF.

The chain joins TRBV6-1 to TRBJ1-1, with D tentatively TRBD1 (5 bases). Trimming took off 3 bases at V and 2 bases at J, with 13 bases between the two ends. This CDR3 region has 15 residues. Germline V CDR1 and CDR2: MNHNS, SASEGT. The CDR3 sequence is CASSEPGLYNTEAFF. The CDR3 DNA follows: TGTGCCAGCAGTGAGCCAGGGCTTTACAACACTGAAGCTTTCTTT.

The genes are TRBV5-8 and TRBJ1-2; perhaps TRBD1 as D (6 bases). Germline CDR1 and CDR2: SGHTS and YDEGEE. V lost 4 bases and J 4 bases, leaving 11 bases between the germline ends. The CDR3 has 13 amino acids. The CDR3 DNA is TGTGCCAGCAGCCACTGGACAGCCTATGGCTACACCTTC. This translates into CASSHWTAYGYTF.

The rearrangement uses TRBV3-1 (or the pseudogene TRBV3-2) and TRBJ1-1; 9 bases match TRBD1. Germline V lookup: CDR1 LGHDT, CDR2 YNNKEL (reference sequence). The CDR3 sequence is 17 residues long. V trimming: 3 bases; J trimming: 0 bases; junction bases outside the gene matches: 8. CDR3 bases: TGTGCCAGCAGCCAGGTATTGACAGGGGGAATGAACACTGAAGCTTTCTTT. Its protein product is CASSQVLTGGMNTEAFF.

V usage is TRBV5-1 and J usage is TRBJ1-1, with D perhaps matching TRBD1 (6 bases). The CDR3 runs to 14 residues. Germline V gene lookup returns CDR1 SGHRS and CDR2 YFSETQ. V was cut by 4 bases and J by 0 bases, with 10 bases left in between. This CDR3 is CASSEQGMNTEAFF. The DNA of the CDR3 is TGCGCCAGCAGCGAGCAGGGGATGAACACTGAAGCTTTCTTT.

This clone was observed once. The chain has TRBV7-9 and TRBJ2-5, with a possible D match to TRBD1 (5 bases). The CDR3 runs 14 residues. CDR1 SEHNR and CDR2 FQNEAQ come from the germline V gene (reference sequence). The V gene lost 8 bases and the J gene lost 2 bases, with 15 bases spanning the gap. DNA for the CDR3: TGTGCCAGCCCCTCTGGGGCGGATCAAGAGACCCAGTACTTC. Translating it yields CASPSGADQETQYF.

The V call is TRBV2, the J call TRBJ2-7; TRBD1 is a possible D gene (6 bases). Germline lookup yields CDR1 SNHLY and CDR2 FYNNEI. CDR3 size: 14 residues. Between the trimmed V and J ends, which lost 4 bases and 2 bases, there was a span of 12 bases. The CDR3 region is CASSGPGVPYEQYV. Here the CDR3 DNA reads TGTGCCAGCAGTGGCCCAGGGGTCCCCTACGAGCAGTACGTC.

The chain employs TRBV7-9 and TRBJ2-6, with 7 bases matching TRBD1. This CDR3 has 15 amino acids. Germline CDR1 reads SEHNR; CDR2 reads FQNEAQ (reference sequence). V gave up 4 bases and J gave up 4 bases; unmatched junction bases: 4. The CDR3 reads CASSSTGAGANVLTF. CDR3 sequence (DNA): TGTGCCAGCAGCTCTACAGGGGCCGGGGCCAACGTCCTGACTTTC. The complete variable domain, with remaining parts taken from reference TRBV7-9 and TRBJ2-6, reads DTGVSQNPRHKITKRGQNVTFRCDPISEHNRLYWYRQTLGQGPEFLTYFQNEAQLEKSRLLSDRFSAERPKGSFSTLEIQRTEQGDSAMYLCASSSTGAGANVLTFGAGSRLTVL.

The gene calls are TRBV18 and TRBJ1-1; weak D call: TRBD1 (5 bases). V dropped 6 bases and J dropped 1 base, with 9 bases sitting between them. The length of the CDR3 is 13 residues. The germline V gene has CDR1 KGHSH and CDR2 LQKENI. The CDR3 nucleotides read TGTGCCAGCTCCGACAGTCGGAACACTGAAGCTTTCTTT. Translated: CASSDSRNTEAFF.

This chain connects TRBV2 to TRBJ2-7; possibly TRBD1 for D (5 bases). The CDR3 loop spans 14 amino acids. Trimming left V 6 bases short and J 3 bases short, with 15 bases between. Germline loops: CDR1 SNHLY, CDR2 FYNNEI. DNA of the CDR3: TGTGCCAGCAGCTCAGGGCCGGCGTTCTACGAGCAGTACGTC. Encoded protein: CASSSGPAFYEQYV.

The chain employs TRBV19 and TRBJ1-5; 10 positions match TRBD1. The CDR3 extends over 15 amino acids. Germline assignment: CDR1 LNHDA and CDR2 SQIVND (reference sequence). V dropped 3 bases and J dropped 5; count of bases not matched to a gene: 4. The DNA for the CDR3 is TGTGCCAGTAGTATGACAGGGGGCTCGGATCAGCCCCAGCATTTT. Protein sequence: CASSMTGGSDQPQHF.

The V gene is TRBV5-1, the J gene TRBJ1-1; maybe TRBD1 (5 bases). CDR1 is SGHRS and CDR2 is YFSETQ in the germline V gene. CDR3 length: 15 residues. Trimming pared 3 bases from V and 0 bases from J, leaving 12 bases between. The CDR3 here is CASSYQTDMNTEAFF. CDR3 coding DNA: TGCGCCAGCAGCTACCAGACAGATATGAACACTGAAGCTTTCTTT.

This sequence joins TRBV28 and TRBJ2-6, with D tentatively TRBD2 (6 bases). CDR3 length equals 15 residues. Germline CDR1 reads MDHEN; CDR2 reads SYDVKM. V lost 10 bases to trimming and J lost 3 bases, with 16 bases between them. Written as DNA, the CDR3 is TGTGCCAACTCCCCCGGGGGAGGTGGGGCCAACGTCCTGACTTTC. Its protein product is CANSPGGGGANVLTF.

This chain uses TRBV30 with TRBJ1-3; 10 positions match TRBD1. Germline CDR1 and CDR2: GTSNPN and SVGIG (reference sequence). This CDR3 contains 15 residues. Losses at the gene ends were 4 bases for V and 9 bases for J; bases not matched to a gene: 12. CDR3 nucleotides: TGTGCCTGGACTACGAGGGACAGGGGATTCGGCACCATATATTTT. Translating gives CAWTTRDRGFGTIYF.

The J gene is TRBJ2-1, the V gene TRBV5-4; a weak D match, TRBD1 (6 bases). V was pared by 0 bases and J by 1 base, with 14 bases between. The CDR3 is 17 residues long. Looked up from germline, CDR1 is SGHNT and CDR2 is YYREEE (reference sequence). The CDR3 sequence: CASSLAAGASSYNEQFF. CDR3 DNA: TGTGCCAGCAGCTTGGCGGCAGGGGCCTCATCCTACAATGAGCAGTTCTTC.

The chain employs TRBV7-2 and TRBJ2-2, with D possibly being TRBD1 (5 bases). V was clipped by 6 bases and J by 0 bases, with 14 bases between them. In germline, CDR1 is SGHTA, CDR2 FQGNSA. CDR3 length: 16 amino acids. The CDR3 is CASSQGRVANTGELFF. The CDR3 DNA reads as TGTGCCAGCAGTCAGGGTAGGGTTGCGAACACCGGGGAGCTGTTTTTT.

The rearrangement links TRBV5-1 to TRBJ2-1; unclear D gene. The CDR3 is made up of 14 amino acids. The germline V and J ends were trimmed by 4 bases and 5 bases, with 13 bases remaining between them. CDR1 SGHRS and CDR2 YFSETQ come from the germline V gene. CDR3 sequence (DNA): TGCGCCAGCAGCGTCTCAGGTCTAAACAATGAGCAGTTCTTC. This encodes CASSVSGLNNEQFF.

The chain employs TRBV9 and TRBJ2-2, with 7 bases matching TRBD1. With 3 bases clipped from V and 5 bases from J, the junction kept 4 bases outside the gene matches. CDR1 is SGDLS, CDR2 YYNGEE, per germline. The CDR3 has 14 amino acids. CDR3 DNA: TGTGCCAGCAGCGCCGGGACAGAGACCGGGGAGCTGTTTTTT. Its translation is CASSAGTETGELFF.

This chain links TRBV5-4 with TRBJ2-2; the match to TRBD1 covers 9 bases. Looked up from germline, CDR1 is SGHNT and CDR2 is YYREEE (reference sequence). V trimming: 0 bases; J trimming: 1 base; junction bases outside the gene matches: 1. The CDR3 consists of 16 residues. The CDR3 reads CASSLGDRVNTGELFF. The CDR3 nucleotides read TGTGCCAGCAGCTTGGGGGACAGGGTGAACACCGGGGAGCTGTTTTTT.

The rearrangement links TRBV28 to TRBJ1-2; TRBD1 aligns across 8 bases. The V gene end was trimmed by 3 bases and the J gene end by 7 bases; junction bases not matched to a gene: 10. The CDR3 covers 15 residues. The V gene's germline CDR1 is MDHEN and CDR2 SYDVKM. CDR3 sequence: CASSFPAGGFSGYTF. In DNA, the CDR3 is TGTGCCAGCAGTTTCCCGGCAGGGGGCTTCTCTGGCTACACCTTC.

This chain joins TRBV2 and TRBJ1-6; the match to TRBD1 covers 7 bases. CDR3 length: 14 amino acids. The V segment lost 5 bases and the J segment 6 bases; nucleotides outside the gene matches: 4. Germline CDR1 SNHLY, CDR2 FYNNEI. CDR3 in amino acids: CASSLTGVNSPLHF. The CDR3, as DNA: TGTGCCAGCAGTCTCACAGGGGTTAATTCACCCCTCCACTTT.

This chain connects TRBV5-4 to TRBJ2-3, with unresolved D. V was cut by 1 base and J by 1 base, with 7 bases left in between. Germline V gene data show CDR1 as SGHNT and CDR2 as YYREEE (reference sequence). This CDR3 spans 14 amino acids. CDR3 nucleotides: TGTGCCAGCAGCTTGTTCCAGGGCACAGATACGCAGTATTTT. Translation: CASSLFQGTDTQYF.

The V and J genes are TRBV27 and TRBJ2-1; D may be TRBD1 (6 bases). In germline, CDR1 is MNHEY, CDR2 SMNVEV (reference sequence). There are 12 residues in the CDR3. Trimming took off 11 bases at V and 8 bases at J, with 16 bases between the two ends. The DNA of the CDR3 is TGTGCCGTCACAGACAGGATCCATGAGCAGTTCTTC. This translates into CAVTDRIHEQFF.

The rearrangement joins TRBV27 to TRBJ2-7, with TRBD2 as a possible D gene (5 bases). This CDR3 spans 12 amino acids. V lost 8 bases and J 5 bases, leaving 13 bases between the germline ends. In germline, CDR1 is MNHEY, CDR2 SMNVEV (reference sequence). Written as DNA, the CDR3 is TGTGCCAGCGTCCTAGCTGGCGACGAGCAGTACGTC. It is translated as CASVLAGDEQYV.